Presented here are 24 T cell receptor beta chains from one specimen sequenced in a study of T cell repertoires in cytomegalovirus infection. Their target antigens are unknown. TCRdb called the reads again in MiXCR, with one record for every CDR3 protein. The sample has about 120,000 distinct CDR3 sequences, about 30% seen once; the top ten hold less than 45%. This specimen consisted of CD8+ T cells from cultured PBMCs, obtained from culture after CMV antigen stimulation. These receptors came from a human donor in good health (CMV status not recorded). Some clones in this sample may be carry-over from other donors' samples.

Written as DNA, the CDR3 is TGTGCCACCAGCACGGGACTAGCGGGGGGCACAGATACGCAGTATTTT. It yields the protein CATSTGLAGGTDTQYF. V gene TRBV15 combines with J gene TRBJ2-3, with TRBD2 matching 14 bases. The V segment lost 4 bases and the J segment 1 base; nucleotides outside the gene matches: 1. The germline CDR1 and CDR2 sequences are LNHNV and YYDKDF (reference sequence). The CDR3 loop spans 16 amino acids. The full variable domain, with the rest looked up from reference TRBV15 and TRBJ2-3, is DAMVIQNPRYQVTQFGKPVTLSCSQTLNHNVMYWYQQKSSQAPKLLFHYYDKDFNNEADTPDNFQSRRPNTSFCFLDIRSPGLGDTAMYLCATSTGLAGGTDTQYFGPGTRLTVL.

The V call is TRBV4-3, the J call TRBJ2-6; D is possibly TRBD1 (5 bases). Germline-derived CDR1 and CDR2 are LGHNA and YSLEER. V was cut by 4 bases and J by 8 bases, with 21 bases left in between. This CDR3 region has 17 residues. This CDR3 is CASSPEKYVRGTNVLTF. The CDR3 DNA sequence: TGCGCCAGCAGCCCTGAAAAATACGTTAGGGGAACCAACGTCCTGACTTTC.

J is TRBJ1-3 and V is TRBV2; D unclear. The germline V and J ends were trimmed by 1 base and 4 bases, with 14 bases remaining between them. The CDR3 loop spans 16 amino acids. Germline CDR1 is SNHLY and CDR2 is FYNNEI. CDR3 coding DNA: TGTGCCAGCAGTGAAGGCCGCGGTATCGTCGGAAACACCATATATTTT. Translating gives CASSEGRGIVGNTIYF.

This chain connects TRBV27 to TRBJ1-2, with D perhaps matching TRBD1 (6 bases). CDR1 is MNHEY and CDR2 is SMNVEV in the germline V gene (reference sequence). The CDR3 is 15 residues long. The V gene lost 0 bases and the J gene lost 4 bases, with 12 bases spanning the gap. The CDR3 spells CASSLSIQGPYGYTF. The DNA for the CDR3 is TGTGCCAGCAGTTTATCGATCCAGGGGCCCTATGGCTACACCTTC.

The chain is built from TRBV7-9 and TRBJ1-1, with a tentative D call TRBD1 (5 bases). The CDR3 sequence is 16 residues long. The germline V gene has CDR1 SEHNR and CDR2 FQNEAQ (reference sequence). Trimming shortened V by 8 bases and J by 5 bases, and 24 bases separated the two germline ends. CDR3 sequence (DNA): TGTGCCAGCTTTGCTATGAGCGGGGGTTCGGGGACTGAAGCTTTCTTT. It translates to CASFAMSGGSGTEAFF. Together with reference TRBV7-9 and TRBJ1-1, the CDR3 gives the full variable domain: DTGVSQNPRHKITKRGQNVTFRCDPISEHNRLYWYRQTLGQGPEFLTYFQNEAQLEKSRLLSDRFSAERPKGSFSTLEIQRTEQGDSAMYLCASFAMSGGSGTEAFFGQGTRLTVV.

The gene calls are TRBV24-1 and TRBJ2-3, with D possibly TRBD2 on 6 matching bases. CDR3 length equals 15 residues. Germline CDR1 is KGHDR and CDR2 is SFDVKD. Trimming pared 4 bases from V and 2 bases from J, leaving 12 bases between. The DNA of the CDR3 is TGTGCCACCAGTGAATCGGGGGTCAACACAGATACGCAGTATTTT. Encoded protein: CATSESGVNTDTQYF.

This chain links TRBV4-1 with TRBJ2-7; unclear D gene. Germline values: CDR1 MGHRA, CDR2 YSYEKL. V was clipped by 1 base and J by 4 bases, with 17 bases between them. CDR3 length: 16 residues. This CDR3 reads CASSQVVSPKEYEQYF. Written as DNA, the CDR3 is TGCGCCAGCAGCCAAGTGGTTAGCCCTAAAGAATACGAGCAGTACTTC.

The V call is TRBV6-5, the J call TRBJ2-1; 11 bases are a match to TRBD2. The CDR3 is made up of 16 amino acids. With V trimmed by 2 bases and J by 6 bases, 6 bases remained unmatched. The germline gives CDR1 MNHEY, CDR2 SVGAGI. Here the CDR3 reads CASSYEIAGGLNEQFF. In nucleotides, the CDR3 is TGTGCCAGCAGTTACGAAATAGCGGGGGGGCTCAATGAGCAGTTCTTC.

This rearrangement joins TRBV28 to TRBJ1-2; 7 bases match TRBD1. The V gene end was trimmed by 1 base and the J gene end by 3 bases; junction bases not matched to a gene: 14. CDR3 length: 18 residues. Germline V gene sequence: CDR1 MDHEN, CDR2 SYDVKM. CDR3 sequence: CASSLYGAGGASYYGYTF. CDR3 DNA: TGTGCCAGCAGTTTATATGGAGCAGGGGGGGCGTCCTACTATGGCTACACCTTC.

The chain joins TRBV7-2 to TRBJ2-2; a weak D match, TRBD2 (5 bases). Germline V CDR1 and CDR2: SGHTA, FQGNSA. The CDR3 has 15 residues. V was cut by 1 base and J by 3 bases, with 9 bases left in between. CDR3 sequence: CASSLGGSDTGELFF. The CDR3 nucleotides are TGTGCCAGCAGCTTAGGCGGGTCTGACACCGGGGAGCTGTTTTTT.

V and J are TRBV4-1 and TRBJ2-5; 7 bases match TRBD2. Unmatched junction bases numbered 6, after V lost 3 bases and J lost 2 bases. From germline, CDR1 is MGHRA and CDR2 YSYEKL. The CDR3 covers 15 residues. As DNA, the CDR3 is TGCGCCAGCAGCCAGGGCAGCGGGATACAAGAGACCCAGTACTTC. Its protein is CASSQGSGIQETQYF.

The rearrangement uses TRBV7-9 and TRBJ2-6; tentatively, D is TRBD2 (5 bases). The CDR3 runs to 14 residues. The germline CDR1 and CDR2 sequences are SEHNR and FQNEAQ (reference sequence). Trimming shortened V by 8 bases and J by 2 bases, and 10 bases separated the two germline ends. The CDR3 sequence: CASRDGAGANVLTF. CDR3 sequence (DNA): TGTGCCAGCCGCGACGGGGCTGGGGCCAACGTCCTGACTTTC. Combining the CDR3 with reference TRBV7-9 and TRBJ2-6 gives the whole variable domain DTGVSQNPRHKITKRGQNVTFRCDPISEHNRLYWYRQTLGQGPEFLTYFQNEAQLEKSRLLSDRFSAERPKGSFSTLEIQRTEQGDSAMYLCASRDGAGANVLTFGAGSRLTVL.

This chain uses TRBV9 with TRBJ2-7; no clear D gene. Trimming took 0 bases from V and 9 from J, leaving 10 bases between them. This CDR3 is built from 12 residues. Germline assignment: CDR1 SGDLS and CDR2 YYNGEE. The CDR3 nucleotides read TGTGCCAGCAGCGTAGGGTCTAGTCCGCAGTACTTC. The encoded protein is CASSVGSSPQYF.

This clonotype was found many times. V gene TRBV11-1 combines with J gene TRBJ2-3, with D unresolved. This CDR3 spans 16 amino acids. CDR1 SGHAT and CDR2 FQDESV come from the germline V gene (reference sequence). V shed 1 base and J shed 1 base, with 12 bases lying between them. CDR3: CASSLVARRGTDTQYF. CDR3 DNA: TGTGCCAGCAGCTTAGTCGCTAGAAGAGGCACAGATACGCAGTATTTT.

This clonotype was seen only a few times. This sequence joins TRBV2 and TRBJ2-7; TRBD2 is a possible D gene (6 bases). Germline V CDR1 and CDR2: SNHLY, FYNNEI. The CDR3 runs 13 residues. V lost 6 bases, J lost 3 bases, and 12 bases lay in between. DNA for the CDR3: TGTGCCAGCAGGTTGGCGGGGTACTACGAGCAGTACTTC. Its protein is CASRLAGYYEQYF. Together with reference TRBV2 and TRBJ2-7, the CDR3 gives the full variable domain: EPEVTQTPSHQVTQMGQEVILRCVPISNHLYFYWYRQILGQKVEFLVSFYNNEISEKSEIFDDQFSVERPDGSNFTLKIRSTKLEDSAMYFCASRLAGYYEQYFGPGTRLTVT.

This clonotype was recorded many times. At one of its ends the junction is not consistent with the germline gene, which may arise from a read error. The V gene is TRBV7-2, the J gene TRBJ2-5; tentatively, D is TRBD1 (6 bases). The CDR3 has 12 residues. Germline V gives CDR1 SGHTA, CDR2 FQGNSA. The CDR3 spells CASSLGLGTSKF. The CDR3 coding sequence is TGTGCCAGCAGCTTAGGGCTGGGGACATCGAAATTC.

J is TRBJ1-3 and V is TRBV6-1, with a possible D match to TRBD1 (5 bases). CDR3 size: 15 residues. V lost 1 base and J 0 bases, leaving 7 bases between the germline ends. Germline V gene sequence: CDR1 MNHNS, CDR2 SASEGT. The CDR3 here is CASSEEDNSGNTIYF. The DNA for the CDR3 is TGTGCCAGCAGTGAAGAGGACAACTCTGGAAACACCATATATTTT.

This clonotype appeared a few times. The CDR3 loop reads CASSFMSGPSTYNEQFF. In DNA, the CDR3 is TGTGCCAGCAGCTTTATGTCGGGGCCATCAACCTACAATGAGCAGTTCTTC. This chain uses TRBV7-9 with TRBJ2-1; either TRBD1 or TRBD2 may fit D (5 bases each). Germline V gene data show CDR1 as SEHNR and CDR2 as FQNEAQ (reference sequence). The CDR3 is made up of 17 amino acids. Trimming took 3 bases from V and 2 from J, leaving 17 bases between them.

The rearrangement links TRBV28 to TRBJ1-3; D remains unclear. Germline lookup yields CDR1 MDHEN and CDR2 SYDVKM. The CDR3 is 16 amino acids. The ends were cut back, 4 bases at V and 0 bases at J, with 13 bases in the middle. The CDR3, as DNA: TGTGCCAGCAGTTCACCGACCTTCCTCTCTGGAAACACCATATATTTT. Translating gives CASSSPTFLSGNTIYF.

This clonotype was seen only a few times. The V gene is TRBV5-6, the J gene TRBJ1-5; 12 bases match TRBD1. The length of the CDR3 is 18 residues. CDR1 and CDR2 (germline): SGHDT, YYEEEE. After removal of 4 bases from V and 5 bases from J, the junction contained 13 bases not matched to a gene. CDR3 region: CASSLSPVGQGAYQPQHF. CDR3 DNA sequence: TGTGCCAGCAGCCTTTCCCCCGTGGGACAGGGGGCTTATCAGCCCCAGCATTTT. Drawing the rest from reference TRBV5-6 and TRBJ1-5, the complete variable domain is DAGVTQSPTHLIKTRGQQVTLRCSPKSGHDTVSWYQQALGQGPQFIFQYYEEEERQRGNFPDRFSGHQFPNYSSELNVNALLLGDSALYLCASSLSPVGQGAYQPQHFGDGTRLSIL.

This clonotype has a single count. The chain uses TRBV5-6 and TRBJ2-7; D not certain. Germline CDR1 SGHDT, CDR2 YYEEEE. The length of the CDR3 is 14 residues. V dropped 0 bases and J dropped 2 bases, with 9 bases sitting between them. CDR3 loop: CASSLVRNPYEQYF. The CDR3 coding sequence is TGTGCCAGCAGCTTGGTTAGGAACCCCTACGAGCAGTACTTC.

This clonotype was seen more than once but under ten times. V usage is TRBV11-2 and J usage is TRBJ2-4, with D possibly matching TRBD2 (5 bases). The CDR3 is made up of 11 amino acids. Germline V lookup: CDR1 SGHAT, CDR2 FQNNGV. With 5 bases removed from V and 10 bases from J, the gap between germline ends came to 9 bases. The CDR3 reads CASSALAIQYF. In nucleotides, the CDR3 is TGTGCCAGCAGCGCCTTAGCGATTCAGTACTTC.

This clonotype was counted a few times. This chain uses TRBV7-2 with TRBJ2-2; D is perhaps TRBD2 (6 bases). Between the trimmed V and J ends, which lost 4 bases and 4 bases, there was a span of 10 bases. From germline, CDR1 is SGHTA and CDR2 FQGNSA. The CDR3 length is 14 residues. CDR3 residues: CASSSLGGTGELFF. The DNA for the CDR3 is TGTGCCAGCAGCTCCTTGGGGGGCACCGGGGAGCTGTTTTTT.

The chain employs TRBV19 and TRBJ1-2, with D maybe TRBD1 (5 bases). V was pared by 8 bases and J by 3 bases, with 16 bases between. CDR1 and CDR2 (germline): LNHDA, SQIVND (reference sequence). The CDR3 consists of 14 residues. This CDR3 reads CASLPGPLYYGYTF. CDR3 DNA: TGTGCCAGTCTGCCAGGGCCTCTTTACTATGGCTACACCTTC.